The sequence of this TCR beta chain was determined in a study of blood T cell repertoires in COVID-19. Study-wide background: The United States, Italy and Spain provided the acute and convalescent COVID-19 samples.

Germline-derived CDR1 and CDR2 are MNHEY and SVGAGI. The CDR3 contains 14 residues. V was shortened by 7 bases and J by 1 base, with 13 bases between the two germline ends. In the source study's methods: Researchers report that nucleated cell counts were estimated from reference gene primer amplification. Assay: immunoSEQ multiplex PCR; the TCRdb copy retains only in-frame clones and omits some. Clone size and V and J calls were adopted from that table, with D and trimming inferred from the DNA. The top ten hold 7.6% of the sample, which has roughly 15,000 clones, roughly 92% seen once. This receptor was obtained from a human donor with active COVID-19. The donor label of this sample is uncertain. Material for sequencing was peripheral blood. The rearrangement joins TRBV6-5 to TRBJ2-5; maybe TRBD2 (5 bases). The CDR3 bases are TGTGCCAGCACCACCCGGGGAACCCAAGAGACCCAGTACTTC. Its translation: CASTTRGTQETQYF.